The clone carrying this T cell receptor (beta chain) has just one count. This sample was included in a study of blood T cell repertoires in COVID-19. Per the study methods: By means of reference gene primer amplification, nucleated cell counts were estimated. The data were produced by immunoSEQ multiplex PCR, yet TCRdb's version contains in-frame clones alone and is incomplete. Clone size and the V and J calls come from that table; the DNA yielded D and trimming. The data hold some 290,000 clones, with more than 90% observed a single time. Ages ranged from roughly 18 to 100 years, with residence in approximately 23 US areas. Cohorts were assigned according to the clinical history that participants reported. The CDR3 spans 22 residues. CDR1 is SNHLY and CDR2 is FYNNEI in the germline V gene. V was pared by 4 bases and J by 2 bases, with 23 bases of the junction left unmatched.

The sample comprised PBMCs or T cells enriched from blood (not recorded which). The receptor comes from a woman in her twenties or thirties who had been exposed to COVID-19. The V and J genes are TRBV2 and TRBJ2-1; 10 positions agree with TRBD2. CDR3 sequence: CASSGTAASGGPSTTTYNEQFF. CDR3 nucleotides: TGTGCCAGCAGTGGTACTGCCGCTAGCGGGGGACCTTCCACTACCACCTACAATGAGCAGTTCTTC.